This paragraph covers one T cell receptor beta chain sequence. It lacks a known antigen. It has no much larger one-base neighbor in the sample; base qualities were not kept. The library was prepared using 5' RACE. TCRdb names Illumina HiSeq 2500 as the instrument used. The second PCR ran for roughly 7 to 11 cycles and used a J-beta primer mix along with a sample-barcoded 5' primer. A unique molecular identifier was introduced onto each TCR beta cDNA molecule by a template-switch 5' adaptor carrying 12 random nucleotides. Each sample yielded at least 3 million CDR3-containing paired-end reads. First-strand cDNA synthesis was performed from all RNA using the Mint cDNA synthesis kit, with priming by a TRBC-specific oligonucleotide. All cDNA was treated with uracil-DNA glycosylase and then went through a first 18-cycle PCR with the universal primers M1SS and BC2_uni_R. Turning to the authors' computational methods: Normalization of each sample was performed by random selection of 1 million high-quality reads, each carrying a distinct molecular identifier. Instead of being binned into consensus sequences, reads with shared molecular identifiers were discarded. MiTCR, set to a Q25 quality threshold and the strictest error-elimination algorithm, was used for CDR3 identification, clonotype clustering and error correction. A nonparametric unseen species model with Euler transformation was used to estimate a lower bound on total TCR beta diversity. TCRdb passed the public sequencing reads through fastp at Q25 and MiXCR, retaining productive beta sequences. Rows with one shared CDR3 protein collapse into an entry with the most common genes and DNA. TCRdb, rather than the study authors, made the V and J calls. The sample records 550,000 to 650,000 distinct CDR3 sequences, about 28% of which are singletons. Approximately 3.5% of the sample is held by the ten biggest clonotypes.

This sample was included in a study of blood T cells in healthy people across ages (dated by TCRdb to between 2014 and 2016). About the full investigation: In model experiments, roughly one uniquely barcoded TCR beta cDNA molecule per two T cells was captured by template switching. The study measured age-related changes in TCR beta repertoire diversity using deep sequencing normalized with unique cDNA molecular identifiers. The donors were divided into four age groups: young (average about 16 years), middle-aged (about 39), aged (62) and long-lived (82). Using the same blood draw, the study looked at two additional independent replicas of 1 million unique cDNA reads for two donors, one aged 18 to 30 and the other aged 80 or older. Beyond this particular receptor, the publication reports: Because profiling used bulk unsorted PBMCs, naive and antigen-experienced compartments could not be compared conclusively. Total diversity estimates from one million sequenced T cells were considered lower bounds and underestimates. The long-lived group showed more naive CD4+ T cells, fewer expanded clones and increased TCR diversity than the aged group, suggesting age selection. Because the CMV infection status of the donors was unknown, age-related changes in expanded clonotypes may potentially have been confounded. The percentage of naive T cells measured by flow cytometry correlated strongly with observed TCR beta diversity. As age increased, observed TCR beta diversity per million T cells dropped in a roughly linear way, and a significant reduction was already evident by age 40.

The germline V gene gives CDR1 as SGDLS and CDR2 as YYNGEE. V was cut back by 3 bases and J by 3 bases, leaving a gap of 6 bases between them. The CDR3 runs 13 amino acids, cysteine and phenylalanine included. CDR3 DNA only is kept here, 39 bases in frame from base 1. The donors were under 40 Caucasian individuals from Russia, aged about 6 to 95 years, who were systemically healthy. Roughly 10 milliliters of peripheral blood were drawn from each donor into EDTA-treated Vacutainer tubes. Ficoll-Paque density-gradient centrifugation was used to isolate PBMCs, with at least 7 million per sample. Trizol reagent was used to extract total RNA from PBMCs, with at least 6 micrograms per sample. Naive CD45RAhigh/CD27high T cell percentages were measured by flow cytometry on a PBMC aliquot from every donor. The data also belong to a second study, concerning T cells of mothers and their children. As described in the second report: Nine systemically healthy Caucasian individuals served as donors, namely three mothers together with their six children. cDNA synthesis consumed the entire amount of extracted RNA, loaded at about 1.5 ug RNA in each 15 ul reaction. In the second PCR, the M1S primer added sample barcodes and 2-4 random nucleotides. Each mother yielded over 9.5 million TCR beta CDR3 reads and each child 3 million or so reads. In both related and unrelated pairs, thymic selection shapes the output of TCR recombination in a similar way, with inherited differences having only a minor effect. Normalized repertoire overlap in related mother-child pairs was always slightly higher than in unrelated mother-child pairs, but the difference was never significant. No persistent microchimeric T cell clones were found, with a detection sensitivity of 75 to 100 clones per million clonotypes. In the study, deep NGS was used to compare the TCR beta repertoires of mothers and children, and features distinguishing related mother-child pairs from unrelated individuals were sought. On average, the children were roughly 11 +/- 4 years old, while the mothers were about 37 +/- 4 years old. After adapter ligation with NEBNext reagents, the libraries were sequenced on Illumina HiSeq 2000 with 100+100 nt paired-end reads. To avoid cross-contamination, the mother libraries and the child libraries were prepared a month apart and sequenced in separate runs. For each donor, somewhere between about 450,000 and 2,000,000 distinct TCR beta clonotypes were identified. Naive TCR beta clonotypes were estimated from low-frequency clonotypes matched to each donor's FACS-determined naive share, without sorting.

The source material was blood. The receptor was isolated from a boy aged 2-9 years in good health. The chain employs TRBV9 and TRBJ2-2; the D gene cannot be resolved reliably. This receptor carries the CDR3 CASSGLYTGELFF. The DNA is TGTGCCAGCAGCGGATTATACACCGGGGAGCTGTTTTTT.